This T cell receptor beta chain appears in the sequencing data of a study of OX40 agonist ivuxolimab in advanced cancers. For the study at large: The treatment was a fully human IgG2 OX40 agonist, ivuxolimab. Prior anti-PD-1, anti-PD-L1 or anti-CTLA-4 therapy did not bar entry, and less than 50% had some.

Profiling relied on immunoSEQ multiplex PCR, and the TCRdb table lists in-frame clones only, not all of them. The repertoire includes some 46,000 clones, roughly 88% of them detected once, and around 19% sits in the top ten. General observations from the study: The average count of expanded clones was higher among CD8+ T cells than among CD4+. The expanded peripheral T cells' antigen specificity was not determined.

Regarding this clone: Its target is not known.

Germline CDR1 SGHRS, CDR2 YFSETQ. There are 16 residues in the CDR3. J lost 4 bases, V lost 0 bases, and 5 bases had no gene match. This chain uses TRBV5-1 with TRBJ2-3; TRBD2 matches 10 bases. The sequence was collected from an adult with an advanced solid tumor such as melanoma, head and neck, liver or kidney cancer. The specimen was CD4+ or CD8+ T cells sorted from blood, collected in a trial of the OX40 agonist ivuxolimab. This CDR3 is CASSLAAGLAADTQYF. The CDR3 nucleotides read TGCGCCAGCAGCTTGGCCGCTGGACTAGCGGCAGATACGCAGTATTTT.